This T cell receptor beta chain was identified in a study of blood T cell repertoires in COVID-19. In the study overall: Some COVID-19 samples were acute and others convalescent; all came from the United States, Italy and Spain. Sources were T cells, B-cell-depleted T cells, or PBMCs; the material itself was cDNA or gDNA.

Germline CDR1 is SEHNR and CDR2 is FQNEAQ (reference sequence). V shed 5 bases and J 6 bases; nucleotides not matched to a gene: 3. CDR3 size: 13 residues. Methods used by the authors: For nucleated cells, counts were estimated from reference gene primer amplification. Clones were sequenced by immunoSEQ multiplex PCR, and TCRdb holds only the in-frame ones, with some missing. V and J calls and clone size are copied from that table; D and trimming were computed from the DNA. The data contain over 150,000 clones, roughly 90% of them singletons. In the case of this clone: This same CDR3 is encoded by further DNA sequences in the sample.

This chain uses TRBV7-9 with TRBJ2-2; 7 bases match TRBD1. The TCR was taken from a man in his fifties with acute or convalescent COVID-19. The specimen was peripheral blood. The CDR3 sequence is CASSPDRAGELFF. The DNA of the CDR3 is TGTGCCAGCAGCCCAGACAGGGCCGGGGAGCTGTTTTTT. The full variable domain, in which reference TRBV7-9 and TRBJ2-2 provide the parts outside the CDR3, is DTGVSQNPRHKITKRGQNVTFRCDPISEHNRLYWYRQTLGQGPEFLTYFQNEAQLEKSRLLSDRFSAERPKGSFSTLEIQRTEQGDSAMYLCASSPDRAGELFFGEGSRLTVL.